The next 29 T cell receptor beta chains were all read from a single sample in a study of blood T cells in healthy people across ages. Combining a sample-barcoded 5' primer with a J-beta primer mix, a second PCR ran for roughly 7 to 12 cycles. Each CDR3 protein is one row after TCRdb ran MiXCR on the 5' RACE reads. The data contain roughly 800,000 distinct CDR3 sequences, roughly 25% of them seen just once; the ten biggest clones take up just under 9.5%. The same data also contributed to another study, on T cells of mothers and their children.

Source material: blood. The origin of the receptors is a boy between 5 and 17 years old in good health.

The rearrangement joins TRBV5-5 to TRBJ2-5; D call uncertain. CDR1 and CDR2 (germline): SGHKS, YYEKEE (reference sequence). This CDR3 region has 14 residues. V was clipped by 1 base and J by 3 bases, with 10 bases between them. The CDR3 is CASSLRLTKETQYF. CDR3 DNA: TGTGCCAGCAGCTTGAGATTGACGAAAGAGACCCAGTACTTC.

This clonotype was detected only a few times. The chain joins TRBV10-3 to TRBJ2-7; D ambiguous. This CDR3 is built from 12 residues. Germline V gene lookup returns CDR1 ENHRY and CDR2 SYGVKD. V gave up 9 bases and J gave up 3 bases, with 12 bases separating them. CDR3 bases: TGTGCCATACAGAGCCCAGACTACGAGCAGTACTTC. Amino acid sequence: CAIQSPDYEQYF.

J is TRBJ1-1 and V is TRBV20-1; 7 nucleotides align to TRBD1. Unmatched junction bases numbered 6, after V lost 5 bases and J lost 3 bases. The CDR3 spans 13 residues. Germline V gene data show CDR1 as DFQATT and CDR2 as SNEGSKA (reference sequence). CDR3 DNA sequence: TGCAGTGCTTTAACAGGGGTAGACACTGAAGCTTTCTTT. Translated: CSALTGVDTEAFF.

The CDR3 spells CASSRDWATAKNIQYF. As DNA, the CDR3 is TGTGCCAGCAGCAGGGACTGGGCCACGGCCAAAAACATTCAGTACTTC. The V call is TRBV21-1, the J call TRBJ2-4; TRBD1 is taken as the D call from the table, unchecked against the DNA. TRBV21-1 is a pseudogene. CDR3 length: 16 residues.

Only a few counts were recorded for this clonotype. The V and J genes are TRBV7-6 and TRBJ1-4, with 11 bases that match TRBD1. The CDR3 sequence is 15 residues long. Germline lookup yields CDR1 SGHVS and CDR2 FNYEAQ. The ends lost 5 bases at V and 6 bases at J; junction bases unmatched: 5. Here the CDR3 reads CASSQRTGGYEKLFF. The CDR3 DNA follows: TGTGCCAGCAGCCAAAGGACAGGGGGCTATGAAAAACTGTTTTTT.

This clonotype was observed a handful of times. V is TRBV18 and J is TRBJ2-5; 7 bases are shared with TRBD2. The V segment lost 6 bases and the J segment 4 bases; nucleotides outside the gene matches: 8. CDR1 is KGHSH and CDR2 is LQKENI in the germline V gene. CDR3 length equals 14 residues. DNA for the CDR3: TGTGCCAGCTCCCTTCAGCGGGAAGCAGAGACCCAGTACTTC. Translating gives CASSLQREAETQYF. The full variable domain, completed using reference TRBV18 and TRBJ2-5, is NAGVMQNPRHLVRRRGQEARLRCSPMKGHSHVYWYRQLPEEGLKFMVYLQKENIIDESGMPKERFSAEFPKEGPSILRIQQVVRGDSAAYFCASSLQREAETQYFGPGTRLLVL.

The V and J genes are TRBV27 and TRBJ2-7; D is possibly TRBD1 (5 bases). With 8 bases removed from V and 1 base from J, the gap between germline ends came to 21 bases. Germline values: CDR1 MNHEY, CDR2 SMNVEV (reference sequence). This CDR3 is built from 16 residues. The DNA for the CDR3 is TGTGCCAGCGCAATAATTCAGGGAAGTGTATCCTACGAGCAGTACTTC. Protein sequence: CASAIIQGSVSYEQYF.

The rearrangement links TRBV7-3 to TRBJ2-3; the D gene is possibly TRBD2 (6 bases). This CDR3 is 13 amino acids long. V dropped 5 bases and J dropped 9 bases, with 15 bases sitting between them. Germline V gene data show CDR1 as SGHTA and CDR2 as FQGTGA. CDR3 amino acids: CASSPGSSATQYF. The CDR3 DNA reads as TGTGCCAGCAGCCCCGGATCTAGCGCGACGCAGTATTTT.

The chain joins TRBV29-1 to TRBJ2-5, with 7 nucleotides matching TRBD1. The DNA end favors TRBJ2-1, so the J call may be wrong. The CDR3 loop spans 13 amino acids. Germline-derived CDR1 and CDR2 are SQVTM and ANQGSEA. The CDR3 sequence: CSVDGQGDDEQFF. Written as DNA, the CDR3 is TGCAGCGTTGACGGGCAGGGGGACGATGAGCAGTTCTTC.

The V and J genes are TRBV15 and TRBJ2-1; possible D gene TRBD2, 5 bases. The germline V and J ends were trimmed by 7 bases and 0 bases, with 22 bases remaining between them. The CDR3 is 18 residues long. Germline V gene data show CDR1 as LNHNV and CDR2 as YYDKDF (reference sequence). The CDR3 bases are TGTGCCACCACACGGGGTTTAGTAGACCCGAGCTCCTACAATGAGCAGTTCTTC. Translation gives CATTRGLVDPSSYNEQFF.

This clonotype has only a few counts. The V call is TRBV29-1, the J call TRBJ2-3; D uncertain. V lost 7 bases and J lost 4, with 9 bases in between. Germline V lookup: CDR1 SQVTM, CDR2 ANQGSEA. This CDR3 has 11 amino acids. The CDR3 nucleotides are TGCAGCGCGGTTCTCTCAGATACGCAGTATTTT. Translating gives CSAVLSDTQYF.

CDR3 sequence (DNA): TGTGCCAGCAGTTACTCGGATAGCGGGAGCTCCTACAATGAGCAGTTCTTC. Residues: CASSYSDSGSSYNEQFF. V usage is TRBV6-5 and J usage is TRBJ2-1, with 9 bases that match TRBD2. Germline values: CDR1 MNHEY, CDR2 SVGAGI. V lost 0 bases, J lost 0 bases, and 3 bases stayed unmatched. The CDR3 runs 17 residues.

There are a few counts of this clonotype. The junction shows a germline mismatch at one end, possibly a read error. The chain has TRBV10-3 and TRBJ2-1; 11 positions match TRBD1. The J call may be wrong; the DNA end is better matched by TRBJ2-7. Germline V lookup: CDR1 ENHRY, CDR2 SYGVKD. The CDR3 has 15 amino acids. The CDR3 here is CAISEVGQGADEQYF. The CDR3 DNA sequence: TGTGCCATCAGTGAGGTAGGACAGGGGGCAGACGAACAGTACTTC.

The CDR3 nucleotides read TGTGCCAGCAGCCGGGTGGACAAAAACATTCAGTACTTC. Its protein is CASSRVDKNIQYF. This chain links TRBV28 with TRBJ2-4; no firm D call. The V end lost 6 bases, the J end lost 3 bases, and 9 bases lay between the germline ends. Germline assignment: CDR1 MDHEN and CDR2 SYDVKM. The CDR3 sequence is 13 residues long.

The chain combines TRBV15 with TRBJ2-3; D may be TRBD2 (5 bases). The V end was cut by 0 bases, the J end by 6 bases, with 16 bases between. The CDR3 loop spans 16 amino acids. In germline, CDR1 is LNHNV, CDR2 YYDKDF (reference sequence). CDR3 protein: CATSRDSSPALDTQYF. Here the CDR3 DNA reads TGTGCCACCAGCAGAGATTCTAGCCCGGCGCTGGATACGCAGTATTTT.

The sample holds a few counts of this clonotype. CDR3 amino acids: CASSLTEGLKQETQYF. As DNA, the CDR3 is TGTGCCAGCAGTTTGACCGAGGGTTTAAAACAAGAGACCCAGTACTTC. This chain joins TRBV12-3 or TRBV12-4 and TRBJ2-5; D perhaps matches TRBD2 (5 bases). Deletions cut 3 bases from V and 2 bases from J, with 16 bases between. The CDR3 is 16 amino acids.

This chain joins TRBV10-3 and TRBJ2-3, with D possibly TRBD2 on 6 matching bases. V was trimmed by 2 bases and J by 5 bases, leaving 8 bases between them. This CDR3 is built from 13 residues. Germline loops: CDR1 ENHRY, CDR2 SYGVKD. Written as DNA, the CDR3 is TGTGCCATCAGTGAGGGACTATTAGATACGCAGTATTTT. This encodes CAISEGLLDTQYF.

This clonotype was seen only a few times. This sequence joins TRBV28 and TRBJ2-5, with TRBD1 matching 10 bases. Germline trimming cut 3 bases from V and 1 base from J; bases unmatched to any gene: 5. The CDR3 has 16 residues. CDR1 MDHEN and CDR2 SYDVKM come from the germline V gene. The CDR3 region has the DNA TGTGCCAGCAGTTTTGGCGGGACAGGGGTCCAAGAGACCCAGTACTTC. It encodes CASSFGGTGVQETQYF.

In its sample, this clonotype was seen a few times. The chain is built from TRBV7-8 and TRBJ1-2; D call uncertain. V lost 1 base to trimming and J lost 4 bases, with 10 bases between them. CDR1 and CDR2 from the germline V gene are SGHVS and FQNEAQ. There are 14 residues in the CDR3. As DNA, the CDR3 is TGTGCCAGCAGCTTAGTCAGGCAGACCTATGGCTACACCTTC. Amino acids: CASSLVRQTYGYTF.

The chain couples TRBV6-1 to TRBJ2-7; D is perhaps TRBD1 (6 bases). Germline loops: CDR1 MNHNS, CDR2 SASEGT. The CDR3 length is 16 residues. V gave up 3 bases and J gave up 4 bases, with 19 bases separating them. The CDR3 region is CASSDTVTGPHYEQYF. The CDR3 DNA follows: TGTGCCAGCAGTGATACCGTAACAGGGCCCCATTACGAGCAGTACTTC.

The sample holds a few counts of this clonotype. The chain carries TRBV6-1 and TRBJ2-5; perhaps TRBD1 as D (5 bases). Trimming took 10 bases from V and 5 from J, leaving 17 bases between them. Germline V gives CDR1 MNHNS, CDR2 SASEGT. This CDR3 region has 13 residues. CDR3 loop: CATEGVAGETQYF. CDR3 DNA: TGTGCCACCGAAGGGGTGGCCGGGGAGACCCAGTACTTC.

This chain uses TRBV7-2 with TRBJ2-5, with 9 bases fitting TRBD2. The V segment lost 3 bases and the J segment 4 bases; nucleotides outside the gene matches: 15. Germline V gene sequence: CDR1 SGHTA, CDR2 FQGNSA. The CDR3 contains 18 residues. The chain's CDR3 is CASSFSSGAPLKAETQYF. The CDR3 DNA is TGTGCCAGCAGCTTTTCTAGCGGGGCCCCATTGAAGGCAGAGACCCAGTACTTC.

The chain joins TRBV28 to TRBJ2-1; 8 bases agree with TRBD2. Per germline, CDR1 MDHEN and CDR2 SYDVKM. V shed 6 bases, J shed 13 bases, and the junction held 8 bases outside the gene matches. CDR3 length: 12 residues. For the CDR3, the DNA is TGTGCCAGCAGGGCCCTCGCGGGAGGACAGTTCTTC. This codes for CASRALAGGQFF.

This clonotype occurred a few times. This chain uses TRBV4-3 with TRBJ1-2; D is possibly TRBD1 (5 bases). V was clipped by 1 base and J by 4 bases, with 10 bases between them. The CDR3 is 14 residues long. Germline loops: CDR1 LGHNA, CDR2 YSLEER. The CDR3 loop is CASSQAAGPYGYTF. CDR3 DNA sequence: TGCGCCAGCAGCCAAGCGGCAGGGCCCTATGGCTACACCTTC.

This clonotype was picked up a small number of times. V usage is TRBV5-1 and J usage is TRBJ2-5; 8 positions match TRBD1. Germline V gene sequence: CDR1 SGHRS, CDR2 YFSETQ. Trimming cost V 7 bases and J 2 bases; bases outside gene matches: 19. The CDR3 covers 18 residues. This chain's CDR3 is CASARTGLGAVPQETQYF. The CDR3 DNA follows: TGCGCCAGCGCCAGGACAGGGCTTGGGGCGGTTCCTCAAGAGACCCAGTACTTC.

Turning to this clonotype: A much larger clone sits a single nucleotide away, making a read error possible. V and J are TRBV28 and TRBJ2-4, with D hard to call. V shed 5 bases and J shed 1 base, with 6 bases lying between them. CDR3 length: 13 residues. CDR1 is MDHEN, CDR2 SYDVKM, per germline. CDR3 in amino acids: CASSMGAKNIQYF. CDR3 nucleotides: TGTGCCAGCAGTATGGGGGCCAAAAACATTCAGTACTTC. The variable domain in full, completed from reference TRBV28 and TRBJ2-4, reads DVKVTQSSRYLVKRTGEKVFLECVQDMDHENMFWYRQDPGLGLRLIYFSYDVKMKEKGDIPEGYSVSREKKERFSLILESASTNQTSMYLCASSMGAKNIQYFGAGTRLSVL.

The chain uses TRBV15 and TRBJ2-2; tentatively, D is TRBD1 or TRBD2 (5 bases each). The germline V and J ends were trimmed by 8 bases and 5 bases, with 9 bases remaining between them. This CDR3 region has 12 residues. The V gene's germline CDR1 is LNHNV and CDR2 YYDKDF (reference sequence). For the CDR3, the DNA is TGTGCCACCGGGGACCCTACCGGGGAGCTGTTTTTT. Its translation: CATGDPTGELFF.

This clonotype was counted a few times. The CDR3 DNA sequence: TGTGCCAGCAGTTGGATACTTACTGAAGCTTTCTTT. The encoded protein is CASSWILTEAFF. This sequence joins TRBV2 and TRBJ1-1, with D hard to call. The CDR3 is 12 residues long. CDR1 and CDR2 (germline): SNHLY, FYNNEI. V was cut by 5 bases and J by 5 bases, with 9 bases left in between.

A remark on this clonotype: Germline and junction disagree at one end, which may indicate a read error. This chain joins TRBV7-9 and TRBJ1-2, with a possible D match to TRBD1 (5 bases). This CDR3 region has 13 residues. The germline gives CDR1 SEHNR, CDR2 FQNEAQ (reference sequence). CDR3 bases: TGTGCCAGCAGCTTATCGGATATCCAGGGTCCCGGCTTC. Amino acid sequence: CASSLSDIQGPGF.